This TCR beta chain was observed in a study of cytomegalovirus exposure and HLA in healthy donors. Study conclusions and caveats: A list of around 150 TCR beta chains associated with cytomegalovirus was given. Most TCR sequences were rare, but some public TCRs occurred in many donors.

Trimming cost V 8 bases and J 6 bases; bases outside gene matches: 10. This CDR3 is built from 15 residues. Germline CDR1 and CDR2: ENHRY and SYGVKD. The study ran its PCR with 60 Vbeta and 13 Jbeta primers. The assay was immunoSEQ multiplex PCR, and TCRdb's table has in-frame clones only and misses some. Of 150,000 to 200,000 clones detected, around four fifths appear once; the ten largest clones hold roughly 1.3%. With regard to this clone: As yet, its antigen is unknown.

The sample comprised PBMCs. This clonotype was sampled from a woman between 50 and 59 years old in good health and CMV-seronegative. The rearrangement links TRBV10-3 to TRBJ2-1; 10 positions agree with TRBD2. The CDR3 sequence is CAIAVAGGPRNEQFF. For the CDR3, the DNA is TGTGCCATCGCGGTAGCGGGAGGCCCACGCAATGAGCAGTTCTTC.